The entry that follows covers one TCR beta chain sequence. Cohort 3 recovery required two negative PCRs, clearance, or symptom resolution. The protocol was immunoSEQ multiplex PCR, while the TCRdb copy is restricted to in-frame clones and leaves out a portion. Among about 250,000 clones, about 89% were seen once, and the ten largest hold 8% to 10%. This CDR3 comprises 17 residues. J was trimmed by 0 bases and V by 1 base; bases with no gene match: 7. The germline gives CDR1 LGHDT, CDR2 YNNKEL (reference sequence). The sample is drawn from a study of blood T cell repertoires in COVID-19. Study-wide background: Sources were T cells, B-cell-depleted T cells, or PBMCs; the material itself was cDNA or gDNA.

The rearrangement joins TRBV3-1 (or the pseudogene TRBV3-2) to TRBJ1-2; 8 bases align to TRBD1. The material sequenced was PBMCs or T cells enriched from blood (not recorded which). The TCR originated in a man aged 40-49 years who had recovered from COVID-19. CDR3 bases: TGTGCCAGCAGCCAAGTAGCAGGGGGCTTTACTAACTATGGCTACACCTTC. This translates into CASSQVAGGFTNYGYTF.